This T cell receptor beta chain was retrieved from a study of shared clonotypes between healthy human individuals. Germline V lookup: CDR1 MNHNS, CDR2 SASEGT. The CDR3 is 15 amino acids. The ends lost 4 bases at V and 1 base at J; junction bases unmatched: 4. TCRdb keeps only in-frame clones here, not all; method: immunoSEQ multiplex PCR. The profile shows 2,500,000 or so clones, more than 90% of them singletons. This receptor was identified in a man aged 18 to 29 in good health. Sequencing input: naive CD4+ T cells sorted from blood. The subset was: CD45RA+ positively selected. The chain is built from TRBV6-1 and TRBJ2-5; 9 bases map to TRBD2. The CDR3 nucleotides are TGTGCCAGCAGTGGACTAGCGGTCCCCCAAGAGACCCAGTACTTC. It is translated as CASSGLAVPQETQYF.